One and the same sample provided the 23 T cell receptor beta chains below, sequenced in a study of OX40 agonist ivuxolimab in advanced cancers. Sequencing used immunoSEQ multiplex PCR; TCRdb keeps in-frame clones, though not all of them. The sample has some 45,000 clones, roughly 79% seen once; the top ten hold 7.9%. Sequenced material: CD4+ or CD8+ T cells sorted from blood, taken in a trial of the OX40 agonist ivuxolimab. These receptors all stem from an adult with an advanced solid tumor such as melanoma, head and neck, liver or kidney cancer.

A few counts support this clone. The V call is TRBV5-6, the J call TRBJ2-4, with 7 bases fitting TRBD2. CDR3 length: 18 amino acids. CDR1 and CDR2 from the germline V gene are SGHDT and YYEEEE. The V gene end was trimmed by 4 bases and the J gene end by 4 bases; junction bases not matched to a gene: 17. In DNA, the CDR3 is TGTGCCAGCAGCCCCCCCCTCCCCTCTAGCGGTCTTAAAAACATTCAGTACTTC. Translation gives CASSPPLPSSGLKNIQYF.

V gene TRBV9 combines with J gene TRBJ2-1; D call uncertain. The CDR3 spans 11 residues. Germline loops: CDR1 SGDLS, CDR2 YYNGEE. V lost 4 bases and J lost 7, with 6 bases in between. The chain's CDR3 is CASSPGNEQFF. CDR3 bases: TGTGCCAGCAGCCCTGGGAATGAGCAGTTCTTC.

V usage is TRBV7-6 and J usage is TRBJ2-7, with TRBD2 as a possible D gene (5 bases). Trimming shortened V by 4 bases and J by 7 bases, and 17 bases separated the two germline ends. The CDR3 contains 14 residues. The germline CDR1 and CDR2 sequences are SGHVS and FNYEAQ. CDR3 in amino acids: CASSSNRGLGEQYF. The CDR3 bases are TGTGCCAGCAGCTCAAACCGAGGGCTTGGGGAGCAGTACTTC.

The chain combines TRBV20-1 with TRBJ2-5; D is unclear. Germline assignment: CDR1 DFQATT and CDR2 SNEGSKA (reference sequence). This CDR3 spans 11 amino acids. The V end lost 0 bases, the J end lost 5 bases, and 4 bases lay between the germline ends. The CDR3 coding sequence is TGCAGTGCTAGAGATGCCGAGACCCAGTACTTC. It specifies CSARDAETQYF.

This chain links TRBV6-6 with TRBJ1-5; 8 positions match TRBD1. Germline CDR1 reads MNHNY; CDR2 reads SVGAGI (reference sequence). Germline trimming cut 5 bases from V and 3 bases from J; bases unmatched to any gene: 6. The CDR3 has 15 amino acids. CDR3 sequence reads: CASSDDRGNNQPQHF. In DNA, the CDR3 is TGTGCCAGCAGTGATGACAGGGGAAACAATCAGCCCCAGCATTTT.

The chain recombines TRBV11-2 with TRBJ1-1; possibly TRBD1 for D (6 bases). Per germline, CDR1 SGHAT and CDR2 FQNNGV. V was clipped by 5 bases and J by 1 base, with 14 bases between them. CDR3 length: 15 residues. In DNA form, the CDR3 reads TGTGCCAGCAGCCGATTAACAGGGACGAACACTGAAGCTTTCTTT. It specifies CASSRLTGTNTEAFF.

This clone was seen more than once but under ten times. The V call is TRBV12-5, the J call TRBJ1-5; no clear D gene. CDR1 LGHNT and CDR2 FRNRAP come from the germline V gene. The CDR3 is 14 amino acids. V was trimmed by 2 bases and J by 5 bases, leaving 10 bases between them. CDR3 nucleotide sequence: TGTGCTAGTGGTTTGACGGGCTGGGATCAGCCCCAGCATTTT. Protein product: CASGLTGWDQPQHF.

The CDR3 bases are TGCGCCAGCAGCTTGGGACAACTCTACGAGCAGTACTTC. This encodes CASSLGQLYEQYF. The chain combines TRBV5-1 with TRBJ2-7; no definite D call. The CDR3 totals 13 residues. V lost 0 bases and J lost 3, with 7 bases in between. From germline, CDR1 is SGHRS and CDR2 YFSETQ.

The chain links TRBV5-8 to TRBJ2-7; D perhaps matches TRBD1 (5 bases). V was pared by 1 base and J by 1 base, with 15 bases between. Germline V gene sequence: CDR1 SGHTS, CDR2 YDEGEE. The CDR3 is made up of 16 amino acids. CDR3 DNA: TGTGCCAGCAGCTTGCGGTGGGGCCGTACGTCCTACGAGCAGTACTTC. Protein sequence: CASSLRWGRTSYEQYF.

J is TRBJ2-3 and V is TRBV7-8; no reliable D call. Germline values: CDR1 SGHVS, CDR2 FQNEAQ. This CDR3 comprises 19 residues. V was clipped by 5 bases and J by 2 bases, with 26 bases between them. The CDR3: CASSPFRPQEVKFTDTQYF. The CDR3 DNA reads as TGTGCCAGCAGCCCTTTCAGGCCTCAGGAAGTTAAATTCACAGATACGCAGTATTTT.

The chain uses TRBV10-3 and TRBJ2-7; 11 bases agree with TRBD2. Germline CDR1 reads ENHRY; CDR2 reads SYGVKD. V was clipped by 6 bases and J by 0 bases; unmatched bases: 7. The length of the CDR3 is 16 residues. CDR3 in DNA: TGTGCCATCAGCGCCCAACTAGCGGGGGTCTCCTACGAGCAGTACTTC. This gives the protein CAISAQLAGVSYEQYF.

Comment on this clone: The sample contains more than one DNA sequence encoding this CDR3. The rearrangement uses TRBV5-4 and TRBJ2-3; D gene uncertain. V was clipped by 2 bases and J by 4 bases, with 8 bases between them. The CDR3 totals 13 residues. Germline CDR1 SGHNT, CDR2 YYREEE (reference sequence). This chain's CDR3 is CASSLSLADTQYF. Written as DNA, the CDR3 is TGTGCCAGCAGCTTAAGTTTGGCAGATACGCAGTATTTT.

V and J are TRBV7-2 and TRBJ2-3; 9 positions agree with TRBD2. Looked up from germline, CDR1 is SGHTA and CDR2 is FQGNSA. V was clipped by 2 bases and J by 0 bases; unmatched bases: 9. The CDR3 contains 18 residues. CDR3 sequence: CASSLWVGSGGSTDTQYF. As DNA, the CDR3 is TGTGCCAGCAGCTTATGGGTCGGGAGCGGGGGGAGCACAGATACGCAGTATTTT. The full variable domain, rest sourced from reference TRBV7-2 and TRBJ2-3, is GAGVSQSPSNKVTEKGKDVELRCDPISGHTALYWYRQSLGQGLEFLIYFQGNSAPDKSGLPSDRFSAERTGGSVSTLTIQRTQQEDSAVYLCASSLWVGSGGSTDTQYFGPGTRLTVL.

The chain joins TRBV28 to TRBJ2-1, with 12 bases matching TRBD2. CDR1 MDHEN and CDR2 SYDVKM come from the germline V gene. The CDR3 is 15 amino acids. The V and J ends lost 8 bases and 8 bases, in that order; junction bases with no gene match: 10. The CDR3 nucleotides read TGTGCCAGCTCGAGGACTAGCGGGAACGTTCATGAGCAGTTCTTC. Its protein is CASSRTSGNVHEQFF.

The rearrangement joins TRBV4-1 to TRBJ2-1, with 12 bases matching TRBD2. Germline values: CDR1 MGHRA, CDR2 YSYEKL. The CDR3 covers 13 residues. Germline trimming cut 4 bases from V and 12 bases from J; bases unmatched to any gene: 4. The CDR3 bases are TGCGCCAGCAGCCCGGGACTAGCGGGCGCGCAGTTCTTC. This encodes CASSPGLAGAQFF.

As to this clone: The identical CDR3 is also encoded by other nucleotide sequences in the sample. This chain joins TRBV12-5 and TRBJ2-2; TRBD2 is a possible D gene (6 bases). The CDR3 totals 12 residues. CDR1 and CDR2 from the germline V gene are LGHNT and FRNRAP. V lost 7 bases, J lost 5 bases, and 8 bases lay in between. DNA for the CDR3: TGTGCTAGTGCGCGGGATACCGGGGAGCTGTTTTTT. Protein: CASARDTGELFF.

J is TRBJ1-2 and V is TRBV6-1; D unresolved. Between the trimmed V and J ends, which lost 6 bases and 7 bases, there was a span of 9 bases. This CDR3 has 11 residues. CDR1 MNHNS and CDR2 SASEGT come from the germline V gene. As DNA, the CDR3 is TGTGCCAGCAGCTCCCGGAGTGGCTACACCTTC. Its protein product is CASSSRSGYTF.

This clone showed up just a few times. The chain employs TRBV6-5 and TRBJ1-1; 7 bases match TRBD1. The trim removed 8 bases at V and 4 bases at J, leaving 13 bases unmatched. The CDR3 runs 15 residues. Germline loops: CDR1 MNHEY, CDR2 SVGAGI. This CDR3 reads CASRADREGGTEAFF. The CDR3 nucleotides are TGTGCCAGCCGGGCTGACAGGGAAGGGGGCACTGAAGCTTTCTTT.

The gene calls are TRBV19 and TRBJ1-5; weak D call: TRBD1 (6 bases). V lost 0 bases and J lost 1, with 13 bases in between. The CDR3 is 17 residues long. Per the germline V gene, CDR1 is LNHDA and CDR2 is SQIVND (reference sequence). The CDR3 bases are TGTGCCAGTAGTATAGATCGGACAGATTCGAGCAATCAGCCCCAGCATTTT. Its protein is CASSIDRTDSSNQPQHF.

The rearrangement joins TRBV6-1 to TRBJ2-4, with TRBD1 identical over 8 bases. Per germline, CDR1 MNHNS and CDR2 SASEGT. The CDR3 has 15 amino acids. V dropped 3 bases and J dropped 7; count of bases not matched to a gene: 8. The CDR3 reads CASSDFTGGLNIQYF. CDR3 coding DNA: TGTGCCAGCAGTGATTTCACAGGGGGGCTGAACATTCAGTACTTC.

The V gene is TRBV2, the J gene TRBJ1-1, with D maybe TRBD1 (6 bases). Germline lookup yields CDR1 SNHLY and CDR2 FYNNEI. The CDR3 covers 14 residues. V lost 4 bases and J 1 base, leaving 10 bases between the germline ends. CDR3 nucleotides: TGTGCCAGCAGTGTGGGGGCGGGGAACACTGAAGCTTTCTTT. Translating it yields CASSVGAGNTEAFF.

The gene calls are TRBV7-9 and TRBJ1-1; the D gene is possibly TRBD1 (6 bases). The germline CDR1 and CDR2 sequences are SEHNR and FQNEAQ (reference sequence). Deletions cut 5 bases from V and 11 bases from J, with 15 bases between. The length of the CDR3 is 12 residues. The CDR3 DNA reads as TGTGCCAGCAGCCCAGACCAGGGGAGGGCTTTCTTT. Amino acid sequence: CASSPDQGRAFF.

V and J are TRBV11-2 and TRBJ2-7; no definite D call. Germline lookup yields CDR1 SGHAT and CDR2 FQNNGV. Between the trimmed V and J ends, which lost 1 base and 1 base, there was a span of 8 bases. The CDR3 covers 14 residues. The CDR3 DNA reads TGTGCCAGCAGCTTAGGGGTTAGTTCCTACGAGCAGTACTTC. Its protein is CASSLGVSSYEQYF.